These T cell receptor beta chains were read from a single sample in a study of blood T cell repertoires in COVID-19. The assay was immunoSEQ multiplex PCR, and TCRdb's table has in-frame clones only and misses some. This table has about 270,000 clones, more than 70% appearing once. Sequenced input: peripheral blood. These receptors were taken from a woman aged 80 or over with COVID-19, enrolled during active disease. Both conserved end residues are part of each CDR3. The D gene is left open where the match is weak. The size entry is marked missing in some rows and otherwise reads once, few, many or a size class.

v_call	clone_size	j_call	d_call	cdr3_aa	cdr3_nt
TRBV3-1/TRBV3-2	.	TRBJ1-1	TRBD1	CASSQSGGGNTEAFF	TGTGCCAGCAGCCAATCAGGGGGCGGGAACACTGAAGCTTTCTTT
TRBV28	.	TRBJ1-1	TRBD1	CASRHQGVMNTEAFF	TGTGCCAGCAGACACCAGGGGGTGATGAACACTGAAGCTTTCTTT
TRBV5-1	.	TRBJ1-4	.	CASSPGGSGEKLFF	TGCGCCAGCAGCCCGGGGGGAAGTGGTGAAAAACTGTTTTTT
TRBV19	.	TRBJ1-1	TRBD1	CASSMRDRNTEAFF	TGTGCCAGTAGTATGCGGGACAGGAACACTGAAGCTTTCTTT
TRBV6-6	.	TRBJ1-6	TRBD1	CASSLDRGGSPLHF	TGTGCCAGCAGTTTGGACAGGGGAGGCTCACCCCTCCACTTT
TRBV10-3	.	TRBJ1-4	TRBD1	CAISESGQGNEKLFF	TGTGCCATCAGTGAGTCGGGACAGGGCAATGAAAAACTGTTTTTT
TRBV28	.	TRBJ1-2	.	CASSPDDKGVYGYTF	TGTGCCAGCAGTCCCGACGATAAGGGGGTCTATGGCTACACCTTC
TRBV9	.	TRBJ2-3	TRBD2	CASSERLAALDTQYF	TGTGCCAGCAGCGAAAGACTAGCGGCCCTGGATACGCAGTATTTT
TRBV7-2	.	TRBJ2-5	.	CASTSFLYQETQYF	TGTGCCAGCACCTCTTTCCTGTATCAAGAGACCCAGTACTTC
TRBV9	.	TRBJ2-5	TRBD2	CASSVGRTSGFQETQYF	TGTGCCAGCAGCGTAGGAAGGACTAGCGGGTTCCAAGAGACCCAGTACTTC
TRBV10-2	.	TRBJ1-5	.	CASSENGGDQPQHF	TGCGCCAGCAGTGAGAACGGAGGGGATCAGCCCCAGCATTTT
TRBV19	.	TRBJ1-5	TRBD1	CASSVTGAGNQPQHF	TGTGCCAGTAGCGTCACAGGGGCAGGAAATCAGCCCCAGCATTTT
TRBV2	.	TRBJ1-5	TRBD1	CASSAVQQGYQPQHF	TGTGCCAGCAGTGCAGTACAACAGGGGTATCAGCCCCAGCATTTT
TRBV3-1/TRBV3-2	.	TRBJ1-3	.	CASSQGFLASSGNTIYF	TGTGCCAGCAGCCAAGGTTTTCTGGCCAGCTCTGGAAACACCATATATTTT
TRBV4-1	.	TRBJ2-5	TRBD1	CASSQEPGGMETQYF	TGCGCCAGCAGCCAAGAGCCAGGGGGCATGGAGACCCAGTACTTC
TRBV28	.	TRBJ1-6	.	CASSLPFPNSPLHF	TGTGCCAGCAGTTTACCTTTTCCTAACTCACCCCTCCACTTT
TRBV29-1	once	TRBJ2-5	TRBD2	CSVLGSRGGETQYF	TGCAGCGTTTTGGGATCCCGGGGGGGAGAGACCCAGTACTTC
TRBV19	once	TRBJ1-2	.	CASKRLATGNYGYTF	TGTGCCAGTAAAAGACTGGCGACGGGTAACTATGGCTACACCTTC